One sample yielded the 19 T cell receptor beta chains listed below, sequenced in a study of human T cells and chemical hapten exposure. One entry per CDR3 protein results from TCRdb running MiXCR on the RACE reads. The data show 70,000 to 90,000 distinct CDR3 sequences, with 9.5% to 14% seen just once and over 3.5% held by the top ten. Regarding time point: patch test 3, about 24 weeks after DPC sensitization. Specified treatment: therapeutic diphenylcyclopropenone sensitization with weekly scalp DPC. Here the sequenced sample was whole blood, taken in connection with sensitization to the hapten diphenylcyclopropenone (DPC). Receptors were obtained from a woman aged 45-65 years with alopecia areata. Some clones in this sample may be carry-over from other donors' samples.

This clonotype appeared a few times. CDR3 protein: CASSQDFGYNEQFF. CDR3 bases: TGTGCCAGCAGCCAAGATTTCGGGTACAATGAGCAGTTCTTC. This sequence joins TRBV3-1 and TRBJ2-1; unclear D gene. V was cut by 0 bases and J by 4 bases, with 7 bases left in between. CDR3 length: 14 amino acids. CDR1 is LGHDT and CDR2 is YNNKEL in the germline V gene (reference sequence).

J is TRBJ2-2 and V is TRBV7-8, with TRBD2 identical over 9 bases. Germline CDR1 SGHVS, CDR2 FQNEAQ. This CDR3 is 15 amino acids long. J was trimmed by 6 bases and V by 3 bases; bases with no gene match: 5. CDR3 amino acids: CASSLPPSGAGELFF. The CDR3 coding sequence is TGTGCCAGCAGCTTGCCTCCTAGCGGGGCCGGGGAGCTGTTTTTT.

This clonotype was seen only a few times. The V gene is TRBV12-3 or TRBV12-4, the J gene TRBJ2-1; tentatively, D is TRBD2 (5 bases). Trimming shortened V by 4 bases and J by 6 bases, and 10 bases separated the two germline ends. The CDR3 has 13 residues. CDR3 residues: CASSSLRANEQFF. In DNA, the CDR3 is TGTGCCAGCAGTTCACTGAGGGCCAATGAGCAGTTCTTC.

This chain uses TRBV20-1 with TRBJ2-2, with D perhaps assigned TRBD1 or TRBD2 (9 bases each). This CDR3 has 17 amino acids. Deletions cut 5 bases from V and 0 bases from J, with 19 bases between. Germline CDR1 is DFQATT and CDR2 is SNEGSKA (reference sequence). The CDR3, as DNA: TGCAGTGCTGGACAGGGGAGCGGGAGGACGAACACCGGGGAGCTGTTTTTT. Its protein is CSAGQGSGRTNTGELFF.

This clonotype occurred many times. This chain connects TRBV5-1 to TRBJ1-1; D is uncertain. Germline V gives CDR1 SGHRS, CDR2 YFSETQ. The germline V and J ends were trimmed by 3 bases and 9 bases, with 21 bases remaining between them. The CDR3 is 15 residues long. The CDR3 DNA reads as TGCGCCAGCAGCTGGGATTTGGGATCTAGCCTAAAAGCTTTCTTT. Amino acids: CASSWDLGSSLKAFF.

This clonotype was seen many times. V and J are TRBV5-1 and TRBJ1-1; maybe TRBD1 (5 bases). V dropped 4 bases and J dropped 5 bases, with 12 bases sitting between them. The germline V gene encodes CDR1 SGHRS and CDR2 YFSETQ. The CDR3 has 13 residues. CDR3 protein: CASSPDGGTEAFF. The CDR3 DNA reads TGCGCCAGCAGCCCCGACGGGGGAACTGAAGCTTTCTTT.

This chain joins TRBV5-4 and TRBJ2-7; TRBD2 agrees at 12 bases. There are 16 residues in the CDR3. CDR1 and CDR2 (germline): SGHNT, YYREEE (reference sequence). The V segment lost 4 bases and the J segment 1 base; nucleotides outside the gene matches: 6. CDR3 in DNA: TGTGCCAGCAGCCGGACTAGCGGGACAAGGTCCTACGAGCAGTACTTC. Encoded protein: CASSRTSGTRSYEQYF.

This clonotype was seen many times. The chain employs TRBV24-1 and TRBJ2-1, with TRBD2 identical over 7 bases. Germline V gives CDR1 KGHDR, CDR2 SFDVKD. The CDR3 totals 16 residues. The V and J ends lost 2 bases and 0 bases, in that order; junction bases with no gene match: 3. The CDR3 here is CATSDWGGSSYNEQFF. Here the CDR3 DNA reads TGTGCCACCAGTGATTGGGGGGGTTCCTCCTACAATGAGCAGTTCTTC.

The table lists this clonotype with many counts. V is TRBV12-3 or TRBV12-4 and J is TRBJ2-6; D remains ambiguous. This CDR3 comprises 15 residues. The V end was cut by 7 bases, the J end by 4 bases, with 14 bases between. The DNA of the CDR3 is TGTGCCAGCACCGAAAGCCAGGTCGGGGCCAACGTCCTGACTTTC. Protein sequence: CASTESQVGANVLTF.

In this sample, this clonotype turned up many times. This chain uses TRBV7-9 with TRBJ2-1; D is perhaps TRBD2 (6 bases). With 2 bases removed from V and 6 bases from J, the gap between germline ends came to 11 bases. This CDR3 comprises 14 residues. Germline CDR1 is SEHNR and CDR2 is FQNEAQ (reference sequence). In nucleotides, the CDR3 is TGTGCCAGCAGCTTAATCCGGGGAGGCAATGAGCAGTTCTTC. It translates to CASSLIRGGNEQFF.

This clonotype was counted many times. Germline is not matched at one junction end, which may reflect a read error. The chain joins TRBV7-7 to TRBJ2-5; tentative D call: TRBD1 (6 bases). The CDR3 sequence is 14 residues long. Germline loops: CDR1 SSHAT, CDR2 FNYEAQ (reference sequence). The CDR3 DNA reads TGTGCTAGCAGCTCCAGGGGTGTGGGAGAGACCCAGTACTTC. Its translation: CASSSRGVGETQYF. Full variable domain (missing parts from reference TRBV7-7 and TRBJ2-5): GAGVSQSPRYKVTKRGQDVTLRCDPISSHATLYWYQQALGQGPEFLTYFNYEAQPDKSGLPSDRFSAERPEGSISTLTIQRTEQRDSAMYRCASSSRGVGETQYFGPGTRLLVL.

CDR3 sequence (DNA): TGTGCCAGCTCCCGAGGGAGAGCCAACAATGAGCAGTTCTTC. Translation gives CASSRGRANNEQFF. V usage is TRBV11-3 and J usage is TRBJ2-1, with D possibly matching TRBD2 (5 bases). The CDR3 contains 14 residues. Germline CDR1 is SGHNT and CDR2 is YENEEA. V lost 8 bases and J lost 5, with 16 bases in between.

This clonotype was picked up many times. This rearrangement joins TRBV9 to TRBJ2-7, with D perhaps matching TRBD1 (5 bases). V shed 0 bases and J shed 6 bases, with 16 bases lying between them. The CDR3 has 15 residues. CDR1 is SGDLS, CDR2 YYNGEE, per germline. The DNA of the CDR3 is TGTGCCAGCAGCGTAGCCGATCGAACTGGGGCCGAGCAGTACTTC. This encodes CASSVADRTGAEQYF. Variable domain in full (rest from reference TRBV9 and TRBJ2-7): DSGVTQTPKHLITATGQRVTLRCSPRSGDLSVYWYQQSLDQGLQFLIQYYNGEERAKGNILERFSAQQFPDLHSELNLSSLELGDSALYFCASSVADRTGAEQYFGPGTRLTVT.

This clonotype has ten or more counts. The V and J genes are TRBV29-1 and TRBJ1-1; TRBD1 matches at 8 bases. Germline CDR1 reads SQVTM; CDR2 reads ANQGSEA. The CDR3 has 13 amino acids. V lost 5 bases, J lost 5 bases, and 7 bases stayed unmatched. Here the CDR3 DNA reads TGCAGCGTTTCGACAGGGGCAAAAACTGAAGCTTTCTTT. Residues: CSVSTGAKTEAFF.

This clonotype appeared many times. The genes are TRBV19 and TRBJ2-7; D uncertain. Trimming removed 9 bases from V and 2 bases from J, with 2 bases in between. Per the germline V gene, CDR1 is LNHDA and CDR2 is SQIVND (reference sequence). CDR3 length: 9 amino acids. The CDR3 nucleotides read TGTGCCAGAACCTACGAGCAGTACTTC. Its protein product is CARTYEQYF.

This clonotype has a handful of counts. The CDR3 loop is CASSDRGAGDNEQFF. As DNA, the CDR3 is TGCGCCAGCAGTGATCGGGGAGCGGGAGATAATGAGCAGTTCTTC. V is TRBV10-2 and J is TRBJ2-1; 8 bases are a match to TRBD2. J was trimmed by 7 bases and V by 3 bases; bases with no gene match: 8. Germline CDR1 is WSHSY and CDR2 is SAAADI. The CDR3 runs 15 residues.

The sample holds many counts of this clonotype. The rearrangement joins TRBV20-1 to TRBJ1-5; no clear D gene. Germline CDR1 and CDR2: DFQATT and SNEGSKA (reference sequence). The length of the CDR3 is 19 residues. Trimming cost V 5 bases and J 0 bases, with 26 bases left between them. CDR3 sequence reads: CSAPNLKQRAGISNQPQHF. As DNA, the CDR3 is TGCAGTGCTCCAAATCTAAAGCAAAGGGCGGGGATTAGCAATCAGCCCCAGCATTTT.

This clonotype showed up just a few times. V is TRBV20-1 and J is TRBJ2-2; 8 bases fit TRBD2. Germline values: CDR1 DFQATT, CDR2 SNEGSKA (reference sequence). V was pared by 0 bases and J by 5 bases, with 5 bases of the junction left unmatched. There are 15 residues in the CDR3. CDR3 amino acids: CSARDQVAGTGELFF. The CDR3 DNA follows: TGCAGTGCTAGAGATCAAGTAGCGGGAACCGGGGAGCTGTTTTTT.

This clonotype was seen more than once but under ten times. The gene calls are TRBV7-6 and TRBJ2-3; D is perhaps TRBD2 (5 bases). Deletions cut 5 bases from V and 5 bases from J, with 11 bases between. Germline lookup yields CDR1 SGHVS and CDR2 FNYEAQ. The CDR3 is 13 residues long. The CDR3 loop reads CASSRTLGDTQYF. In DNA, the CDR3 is TGTGCCAGCAGCCGGACTCTAGGAGATACGCAGTATTTT.